A single sample gave rise to the 31 T cell receptor beta chains below, sequenced in a study of T-cell memory formation after mild COVID-19. TCRdb ran MiXCR on the 5' RACE reads and lists one entry per CDR3 protein. The sample has 200,000 to 300,000 distinct CDR3 sequences, 16% seen once. The sample comprised PBMCs or a T cell subset sorted from them (not recorded which). These receptors were collected from a man aged 18 to 35 who had mild COVID-19 (a few samples of this study predate the infection). Cell type and time point are not known.

This clonotype was detected only a few times. The CDR3 is CSARTGTGGNTIYF. DNA for the CDR3: TGCAGTGCTAGGACCGGGACAGGAGGGAACACCATATATTTT. The chain joins TRBV20-1 to TRBJ1-3, with 8 bases fitting TRBD1. The CDR3 has 14 residues. Trimming at V came to 3 bases and at J to 7 bases, leaving 8 bases not matched to a gene. Germline V lookup: CDR1 DFQATT, CDR2 SNEGSKA (reference sequence).

The genes are TRBV18 and TRBJ1-2; tentative D call: TRBD1 (6 bases). V was trimmed by 5 bases and J by 6 bases, leaving 16 bases between them. Germline V gene lookup returns CDR1 KGHSH and CDR2 LQKENI. The CDR3 runs 14 residues. The CDR3 coding sequence is TGTGCCAGCTCAATATCAGGGGACTATCATGGCTACACCTTC. This codes for CASSISGDYHGYTF.

This clonotype was observed a few times. The chain couples TRBV7-3 to TRBJ2-2; D is ambiguous. This CDR3 has 16 residues. V lost 5 bases and J lost 1, with 14 bases in between. Germline lookup yields CDR1 SGHTA and CDR2 FQGTGA. The CDR3 sequence: CASSPRSGLNTGELFF. The DNA of the CDR3 is TGTGCCAGCAGCCCCCGGTCGGGTTTGAACACCGGGGAGCTGTTTTTT.

The chain couples TRBV28 to TRBJ1-1; D is possibly TRBD1 (5 bases). This CDR3 has 14 residues. V was cut by 8 bases and J by 1 base, with 14 bases left in between. From germline, CDR1 is MDHEN and CDR2 SYDVKM. DNA for the CDR3: TGTGCCAGCGGTTACATCGGGGGGAACACTGAAGCTTTCTTT. Its protein product is CASGYIGGNTEAFF.

The chain combines TRBV21-1 with TRBJ2-1. TRBV21-1 is a pseudogene segment. The CDR3 has 16 residues. CDR3 bases: TGTGCCAGCAGCGGAAGGACGGTGAGCTCCTACAATGAGCAGTTCTTC. Encoded protein: CASSGRTVSSYNEQFF.

The chain is built from TRBV14 and TRBJ2-7; perhaps D is TRBD1 or TRBD2 (5 bases each). Germline loops: CDR1 SGHDN, CDR2 FVKESK. The ends were cut back, 4 bases at V and 2 bases at J, with 18 bases in the middle. The length of the CDR3 is 16 residues. As DNA, the CDR3 is TGTGCCAGCAGCCGCCTAGGTTGGGACGGACCCTACGAGCAGTACTTC. Amino acids: CASSRLGWDGPYEQYF.

The gene calls are TRBV18 and TRBJ1-1; 9 bases map to TRBD1. Germline-derived CDR1 and CDR2 are KGHSH and LQKENI. J lost 6 bases, V lost 3 bases, and 5 bases had no gene match. This CDR3 region has 14 residues. CDR3 sequence reads: CASSPLDRGSEAFF. In nucleotides, the CDR3 is TGTGCCAGCTCACCCTTAGACAGGGGGTCTGAAGCTTTCTTT. The variable domain in full, completed from reference TRBV18 and TRBJ1-1, reads NAGVMQNPRHLVRRRGQEARLRCSPMKGHSHVYWYRQLPEEGLKFMVYLQKENIIDESGMPKERFSAEFPKEGPSILRIQQVVRGDSAAYFCASSPLDRGSEAFFGQGTRLTVV.

The chain couples TRBV6-5 to TRBJ2-3, with D possibly matching TRBD2 (7 bases). This CDR3 comprises 15 residues. Trimming took 2 bases from V and 6 from J, leaving 15 bases between them. In germline, CDR1 is MNHEY, CDR2 SVGAGI. CDR3 in amino acids: CASSYGGGRVDTQYF. The DNA for the CDR3 is TGTGCCAGCAGTTACGGGGGGGGGCGCGTGGATACGCAGTATTTT.

This clonotype was observed at least ten times. The chain employs TRBV7-2 and TRBJ1-2; the D is unclear. V was pared by 2 bases and J by 8 bases, with 9 bases between. There are 12 residues in the CDR3. Per the germline V gene, CDR1 is SGHTA and CDR2 is FQGNSA. Written as DNA, the CDR3 is TGTGCCAGCAGCTTACTTCCTTGGGGCTACACCTTC. It is translated as CASSLLPWGYTF.

The rearrangement links TRBV7-2 to TRBJ2-2, with D perhaps TRBD2 (6 bases). Germline V gene data show CDR1 as SGHTA and CDR2 as FQGNSA. Trimming took off 4 bases at V and 4 bases at J, with 10 bases between the two ends. The CDR3 extends over 14 amino acids. CDR3 region: CASSSGLATGELFF. CDR3 coding DNA: TGTGCCAGCAGCTCGGGACTCGCCACCGGGGAGCTGTTTTTT.

This clonotype came up many times. The chain couples TRBV5-5 to TRBJ1-1; D gene ambiguous. Trimming took off 4 bases at V and 4 bases at J, with 17 bases between the two ends. The CDR3 contains 15 residues. Per germline, CDR1 SGHKS and CDR2 YYEKEE (reference sequence). CDR3 amino acids: CASSPGPPGGTEAFF. DNA for the CDR3: TGTGCCAGCAGCCCTGGCCCTCCGGGTGGCACTGAAGCTTTCTTT. The variable domain in full, completed from reference TRBV5-5 and TRBJ1-1, reads DAGVTQSPTHLIKTRGQQVTLRCSPISGHKSVSWYQQVLGQGPQFIFQYYEKEERGRGNFPDRFSARQFPNYSSELNVNALLLGDSALYLCASSPGPPGGTEAFFGQGTRLTVV.

This clonotype appeared a few times. V and J are TRBV5-4 and TRBJ2-3; D is unresolved. CDR3 size: 12 residues. CDR1 and CDR2 (germline): SGHNT, YYREEE (reference sequence). V dropped 2 bases and J dropped 5 bases, with 6 bases sitting between them. The CDR3 DNA sequence: TGTGCCAGCAGCTTTTCGGTAGATACGCAGTATTTT. Translation gives CASSFSVDTQYF.

The gene calls are TRBV20-1 and TRBJ2-7, with D perhaps TRBD1 (6 bases). Trimming cost V 1 base and J 6 bases, with 10 bases left between them. The CDR3 length is 12 residues. Germline V gives CDR1 DFQATT, CDR2 SNEGSKA (reference sequence). CDR3 amino acids: CSARVTGREQYF. CDR3 DNA: TGCAGTGCTAGAGTTACAGGGCGCGAGCAGTACTTC.

The CDR3 DNA reads as TGTGCCAGCAGAGGACAGTCCCCACCCCAGCAGTACGTC. Amino acid sequence: CASRGQSPPQQYV. The rearrangement joins TRBV6-2 or TRBV6-3 to TRBJ2-7; maybe TRBD1 (6 bases). CDR1 is MNHEY, CDR2 SVGEGT, per germline. The CDR3 has 13 residues. The V end lost 6 bases, the J end lost 8 bases, and 17 bases lay between the germline ends.

This clonotype was recorded a few times. The chain carries TRBV5-1 and TRBJ2-7; D is uncertain. The CDR3 runs to 13 residues. V lost 2 bases, J lost 6 bases, and 12 bases lay in between. The germline gives CDR1 SGHRS, CDR2 YFSETQ. CDR3 sequence reads: CASSLGPAGEQYV. The CDR3 DNA reads TGCGCCAGCAGCTTAGGACCGGCAGGCGAGCAGTACGTC.

This clonotype was recorded a few times. The genes are TRBV11-2 and TRBJ1-1; D possibly corresponds to TRBD1 (5 bases). The germline V and J ends were trimmed by 2 bases and 5 bases, with 15 bases remaining between them. The CDR3 contains 15 residues. In germline, CDR1 is SGHAT, CDR2 FQNNGV. The CDR3 bases are TGTGCCAGCAGCTTAAGTGTAGTCTGGGGGACTGAAGCTTTCTTT. Translated, it gives CASSLSVVWGTEAFF.

This clonotype was detected a few times. CDR3 DNA: TGTGCCAGCAGCCCCCGACGGGCAGAGCAGTTCTTC. It encodes CASSPRRAEQFF. The genes are TRBV4-2 and TRBJ2-1; D is uncertain. CDR1 is LGHNA and CDR2 is YNFKEQ in the germline V gene. The CDR3 has 12 residues. V lost 4 bases, J lost 10 bases, and 11 bases lay in between.

The CDR3 coding sequence is TGTGCCACCAGCAGAGAGTGGTTCCAGTTCTTC. It encodes CATSREWFQFF. J is TRBJ2-1 and V is TRBV15; no reliable D call. The CDR3 loop spans 11 amino acids. CDR1 and CDR2 (germline): LNHNV, YYDKDF (reference sequence). The V end was cut by 0 bases, the J end by 13 bases, with 7 bases between.

This clonotype was recorded a few times. The J gene is TRBJ2-7, the V gene TRBV5-6, with D possibly TRBD1 on 5 matching bases. Looked up from germline, CDR1 is SGHDT and CDR2 is YYEEEE. The CDR3 has 13 amino acids. V was clipped by 4 bases and J by 4 bases, with 12 bases between them. CDR3: CASSKDSGYEQYV. DNA of the CDR3: TGTGCCAGCAGCAAAGATTCAGGGTACGAGCAGTACGTC.

The chain is built from TRBV20-1 and TRBJ1-4, with a weak D call TRBD1 (5 bases). Germline V gives CDR1 DFQATT, CDR2 SNEGSKA (reference sequence). Trimming removed 5 bases from V and 8 bases from J, with 15 bases in between. The CDR3 length is 13 residues. In DNA, the CDR3 is TGCAGTGCTCCTACCGGGGGTCGGGAAAAACTGTTTTTT. Translating gives CSAPTGGREKLFF.

This clonotype was observed a few times. This sequence joins TRBV6-1 and TRBJ2-1, with a possible D match to TRBD1 (8 bases). Germline V CDR1 and CDR2: MNHNS, SASEGT. Trimming left V 4 bases short and J 4 bases short, with 14 bases between. CDR3 length: 15 residues. The CDR3 sequence is CASSGAGDRYNEQFF. The CDR3 DNA reads as TGTGCCAGCAGTGGGGCGGGGGACAGGTACAATGAGCAGTTCTTC.

This clonotype was seen only a few times. This rearrangement joins TRBV6-5 to TRBJ2-7, with D hard to call. CDR3 length: 14 residues. CDR1 and CDR2 (germline): MNHEY, SVGAGI. Trimming shortened V by 0 bases and J by 5 bases, and 11 bases separated the two germline ends. The CDR3 loop reads CASSYSYKAHEQYV. Here the CDR3 DNA reads TGTGCCAGCAGTTACTCGTATAAGGCCCACGAGCAGTACGTC.

This clonotype has a handful of counts. The CDR3 DNA sequence: TGTGCCAGCAGTTATTGGCAGGGTGATGGCTACACCTTC. Residues: CASSYWQGDGYTF. The V and J genes are TRBV6-5 and TRBJ1-2, with D possibly being TRBD1 (5 bases). The CDR3 covers 13 residues. Germline-derived CDR1 and CDR2 are MNHEY and SVGAGI. V was cut by 3 bases and J by 6 bases, with 11 bases left in between.

This clonotype was counted between two and nine times. The chain links TRBV12-3 or TRBV12-4 to TRBJ2-1, with 8 bases matching TRBD1. CDR3 size: 17 residues. The trim removed 0 bases at V and 8 bases at J, leaving 12 bases unmatched. CDR3 protein: CASSLALLDRASHEQFF. CDR3 bases: TGTGCCAGCAGTTTAGCGCTCCTGGACAGGGCCTCCCATGAGCAGTTCTTC.

The chain combines TRBV5-1 with TRBJ2-3; 9 nucleotides match TRBD2. Germline CDR1 SGHRS, CDR2 YFSETQ. This CDR3 is 16 amino acids long. Germline trimming cut 4 bases from V and 3 bases from J; bases unmatched to any gene: 9. CDR3 in amino acids: CASSTSLAGVTDTQYF. The CDR3, as DNA: TGCGCCAGCAGCACCTCCTTAGCGGGGGTAACAGATACGCAGTATTTT. The complete variable domain, with remaining parts taken from reference TRBV5-1 and TRBJ2-3, reads KAGVTQTPRYLIKTRGQQVTLSCSPISGHRSVSWYQQTPGQGLQFLFEYFSETQRNKGNFPGRFSGRQFSNSRSEMNVSTLELGDSALYLCASSTSLAGVTDTQYFGPGTRLTVL.

This clonotype was seen a few times. The CDR3 here is CASSVGAGAGETQYF. CDR3 nucleotides: TGTGCCAGCAGCGTAGGGGCAGGGGCGGGTGAGACCCAGTACTTC. The V and J genes are TRBV9 and TRBJ2-5; possible D gene TRBD1, 6 bases. V was pared by 0 bases and J by 5 bases, with 14 bases between. The CDR3 extends over 15 amino acids. The germline CDR1 and CDR2 sequences are SGDLS and YYNGEE.

The chain combines TRBV5-1 with TRBJ1-4; D is possibly TRBD1 (5 bases). From germline, CDR1 is SGHRS and CDR2 YFSETQ. V was shortened by 5 bases and J by 5 bases, with 13 bases between the two germline ends. This CDR3 is 14 amino acids long. The chain's CDR3 is CASRAGTANEKLFF. CDR3 bases: TGCGCCAGCAGGGCCGGGACTGCGAATGAAAAACTGTTTTTT.

This clonotype has a handful of counts. The V and J genes are TRBV4-2 and TRBJ2-1; D not resolved. V was clipped by 0 bases and J by 9 bases, with 9 bases between them. The germline V gene encodes CDR1 LGHNA and CDR2 YNFKEQ. The CDR3 is 13 amino acids. Written as DNA, the CDR3 is TGTGCCAGCAGCCAAGATGCCGGTCGTGAGCAGTTCTTC. This gives the protein CASSQDAGREQFF.

The chain joins TRBV7-2 to TRBJ2-3; D uncertain. This CDR3 has 13 residues. Germline assignment: CDR1 SGHTA and CDR2 FQGNSA. With 7 bases removed from V and 1 base from J, the gap between germline ends came to 9 bases. CDR3 region: CASMSGGTDTQYF. The DNA of the CDR3 is TGTGCCAGCATGTCGGGCGGCACAGATACGCAGTATTTT.

This clonotype was counted only a few times. This rearrangement joins TRBV10-3 to TRBJ2-1; D remains ambiguous. Germline lookup yields CDR1 ENHRY and CDR2 SYGVKD. Trimming shortened V by 7 bases and J by 10 bases, and 17 bases separated the two germline ends. The CDR3 totals 13 residues. In DNA form, the CDR3 reads TGTGCCATCACCCCAGACCCCCTGGACGAGCAGTTCTTC. Protein sequence: CAITPDPLDEQFF.

The J gene is TRBJ2-2, the V gene TRBV5-1; possibly TRBD1 for D (6 bases). The germline gives CDR1 SGHRS, CDR2 YFSETQ. CDR3 length equals 15 residues. V lost 5 bases, J lost 6 bases, and 17 bases lay in between. The CDR3 DNA follows: TGCGCCAGCAGTGTACTGGACAGTAAGCCCGGGGAGCTGTTTTTT. Its translation is CASSVLDSKPGELFF.